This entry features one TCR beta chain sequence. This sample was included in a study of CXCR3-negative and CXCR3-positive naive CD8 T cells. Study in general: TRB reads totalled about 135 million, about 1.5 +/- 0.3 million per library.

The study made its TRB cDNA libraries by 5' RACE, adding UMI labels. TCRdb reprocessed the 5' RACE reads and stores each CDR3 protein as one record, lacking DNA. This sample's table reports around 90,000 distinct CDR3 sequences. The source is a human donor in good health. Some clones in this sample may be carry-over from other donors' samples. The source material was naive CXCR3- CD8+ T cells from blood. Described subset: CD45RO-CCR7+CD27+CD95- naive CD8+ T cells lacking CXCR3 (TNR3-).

The CDR3 reads CASTLGGLLHQPQHF. The chain combines TRBV28 with TRBJ1-5. Germline CDR1 reads MDHEN; CDR2 reads SYDVKM. The CDR3 is made up of 15 amino acids.